This T cell receptor beta chain was recovered during a study of CD8 T cells in Susac syndrome. Random hexamers served to reverse transcribe roughly 0.45 to 1 ug RNA. MiXCR, applied by TCRdb to the immunoSEQ multiplex PCR reads, yields one record per CDR3 protein. The table shows about 280,000 distinct CDR3 sequences, with roughly 81% occurring only once. CDR3 size: 16 residues. V gave up 0 bases and J gave up 0 bases, with 13 bases separating them. CDR1 and CDR2 (germline): SGHDT, YYEEEE. The receptor was isolated from a human donor with multiple sclerosis. This chain connects TRBV5-6 to TRBJ2-7; the D gene could be TRBD1 or TRBD2 (5 bases each). Material for sequencing was CD8+ T cells from PBMCs. The CDR3 nucleotides read TGTGCCAGCAGCTTGGGATTCGGGGCCGCCTCCTACGAGCAGTACTTC. Residues: CASSLGFGAASYEQYF.